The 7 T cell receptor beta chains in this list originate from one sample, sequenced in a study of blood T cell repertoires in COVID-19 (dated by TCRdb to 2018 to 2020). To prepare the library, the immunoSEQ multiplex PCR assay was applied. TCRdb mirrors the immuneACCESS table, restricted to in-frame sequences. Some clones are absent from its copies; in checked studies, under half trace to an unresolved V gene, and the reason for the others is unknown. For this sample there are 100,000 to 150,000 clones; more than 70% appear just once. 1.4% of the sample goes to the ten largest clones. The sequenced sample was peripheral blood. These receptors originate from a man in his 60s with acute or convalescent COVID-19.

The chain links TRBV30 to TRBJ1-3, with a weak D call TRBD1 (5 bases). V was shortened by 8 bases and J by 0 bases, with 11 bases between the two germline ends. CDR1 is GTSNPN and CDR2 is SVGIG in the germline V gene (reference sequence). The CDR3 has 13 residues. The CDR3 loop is CARGTPSGNTIYF. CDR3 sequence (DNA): TGTGCCCGCGGGACTCCCTCTGGAAACACCATATATTTT.

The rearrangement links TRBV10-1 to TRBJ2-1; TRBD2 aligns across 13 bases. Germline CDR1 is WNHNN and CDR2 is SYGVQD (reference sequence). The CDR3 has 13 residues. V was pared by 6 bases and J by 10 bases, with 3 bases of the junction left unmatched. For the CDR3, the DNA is TGCGCCAGCAGGGGACTAGCGGGAAGCGAGCAGTTCTTC. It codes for CASRGLAGSEQFF.

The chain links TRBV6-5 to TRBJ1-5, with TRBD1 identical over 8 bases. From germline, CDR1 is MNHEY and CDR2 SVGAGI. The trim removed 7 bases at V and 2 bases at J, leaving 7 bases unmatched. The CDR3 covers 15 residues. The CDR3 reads CASIPGGAGNQPQHF. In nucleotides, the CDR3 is TGTGCCAGCATTCCAGGGGGCGCGGGCAATCAGCCCCAGCATTTT.

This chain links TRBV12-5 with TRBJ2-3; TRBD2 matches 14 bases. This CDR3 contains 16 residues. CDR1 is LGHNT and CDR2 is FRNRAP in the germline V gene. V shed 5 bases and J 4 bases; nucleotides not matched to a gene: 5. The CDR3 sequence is CASGPGTSGSPDTQYF. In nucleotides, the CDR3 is TGTGCTAGTGGTCCCGGGACTAGCGGGAGTCCAGATACGCAGTATTTT.

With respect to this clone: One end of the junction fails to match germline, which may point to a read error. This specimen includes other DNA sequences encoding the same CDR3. CDR3 residues: CAVEGVYEQYF. CDR3 DNA sequence: TGTGCGGTCGAGGGGGTCTACGAGCAGTATTTC. This rearrangement joins TRBV3-1 (or the pseudogene TRBV3-2) to TRBJ2-7; TRBD1 is a possible D gene (6 bases). The CDR3 has 11 amino acids. CDR1 and CDR2 (germline): LGHDT, YNNKEL (reference sequence).

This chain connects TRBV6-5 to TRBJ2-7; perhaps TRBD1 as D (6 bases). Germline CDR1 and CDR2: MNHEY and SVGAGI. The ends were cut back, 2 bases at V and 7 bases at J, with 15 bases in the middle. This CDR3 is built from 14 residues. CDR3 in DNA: TGTGCCAGCAGTTACAACAGGGAATCTCGGGAGCAGTACTTC. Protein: CASSYNRESREQYF.

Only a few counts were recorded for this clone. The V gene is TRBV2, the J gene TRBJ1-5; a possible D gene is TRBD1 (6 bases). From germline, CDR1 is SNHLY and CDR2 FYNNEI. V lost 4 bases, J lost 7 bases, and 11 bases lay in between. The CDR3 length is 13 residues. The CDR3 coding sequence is TGTGCCAGCAGTGTATACAGGGAACAGCCCCAGCATTTT. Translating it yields CASSVYREQPQHF.